These 28 T cell receptor beta chains share one sample of origin, sequenced in a study of blood T cell repertoires in COVID-19. Produced via immunoSEQ multiplex PCR; TCRdb's table is partial and in-frame only. The sample lists a few hundred thousand clones, approximately 83% occurring once. Sample: peripheral blood. These receptors all come from a young woman with COVID-19, enrolled during active disease.

This clone was detected only a few times. V is TRBV6-1 and J is TRBJ1-1; 8 nucleotides line up with TRBD1. The CDR3 is made up of 12 amino acids. Germline CDR1 is MNHNS and CDR2 is SASEGT. The V and J ends lost 3 bases and 11 bases, in that order; junction bases with no gene match: 5. The CDR3 DNA follows: TGTGCCAGCAGTGAGCAGGGGGCGTATGCTTTCTTT. It is translated as CASSEQGAYAFF.

The CDR3, as DNA: TGTGCCAGCAGCTTAATAGACAGGGGAGGCAATCAGCCCCAGCATTTT. It encodes CASSLIDRGGNQPQHF. V is TRBV7-8 and J is TRBJ1-5; TRBD1 agrees at 8 bases. Germline CDR1 reads SGHVS; CDR2 reads FQNEAQ. There are 16 residues in the CDR3. V trimming: 2 bases; J trimming: 2 bases; junction bases outside the gene matches: 5. The full variable domain, in which reference TRBV7-8 and TRBJ1-5 provide the parts outside the CDR3, is GAGVSQSPRYKVAKRGQDVALRCDPISGHVSLFWYQQALGQGPEFLTYFQNEAQLDKSGLPSDRFFAERPEGSVSTLKIQRTQQEDSAVYLCASSLIDRGGNQPQHFGDGTRLSIL.

This chain links TRBV7-2 with TRBJ2-3; TRBD2 matches 8 bases. V lost 4 bases to trimming and J lost 2 bases; unmatched junction nucleotides: 17. This CDR3 contains 19 residues. Germline CDR1 is SGHTA and CDR2 is FQGNSA. The CDR3 coding sequence is TGTGCCAGCAGCTCGGTGGGTCGGGAGGGCCGAGGGTACACAGATACGCAGTATTTT. Its translation: CASSSVGREGRGYTDTQYF.

The genes are TRBV3-1 (or the pseudogene TRBV3-2) and TRBJ1-5, with 7 bases fitting TRBD1. Per the germline V gene, CDR1 is LGHDT and CDR2 is YNNKEL (reference sequence). Germline trimming cut 1 base from V and 6 bases from J; bases unmatched to any gene: 6. CDR3 length equals 15 residues. The CDR3 region is CASSQGRGQGQPQHF. The CDR3 DNA is TGTGCCAGCAGCCAAGGGAGGGGGCAGGGTCAGCCCCAGCATTTT.

V is TRBV6-1 and J is TRBJ1-3; D uncertain. Germline V gene sequence: CDR1 MNHNS, CDR2 SASEGT. The V gene lost 2 bases and the J gene lost 2 bases, with 7 bases spanning the gap. There are 14 residues in the CDR3. The CDR3 sequence: CASSERQAGNTIYF. The CDR3 DNA sequence: TGTGCCAGCAGTGAACGCCAGGCTGGAAACACCATATATTTT.

The chain employs TRBV3-1 (or the pseudogene TRBV3-2) and TRBJ2-7; no clear D gene. Trimming left V 1 base short and J 4 bases short, with 14 bases between. Germline-derived CDR1 and CDR2 are LGHDT and YNNKEL (reference sequence). The CDR3 has 15 residues. CDR3 residues: CASSQGALNRYEQYF. The DNA of the CDR3 is TGTGCCAGCAGCCAAGGGGCCCTAAATAGGTACGAGCAGTACTTC.

This rearrangement joins TRBV27 to TRBJ1-1; TRBD1 agrees at 8 bases. Germline CDR1 and CDR2: MNHEY and SMNVEV (reference sequence). This CDR3 has 15 residues. The junction had 8 bases not matched to a gene; V was cut back by 3 bases and J by 5 bases. The CDR3 region is CASSFLGQGKTEAFF. The CDR3 coding sequence is TGTGCCAGCAGTTTCCTCGGACAGGGAAAAACTGAAGCTTTCTTT.

This chain joins TRBV30 and TRBJ2-7, with 7 bases aligning to TRBD1. The CDR3 extends over 15 amino acids. In germline, CDR1 is GTSNPN, CDR2 SVGIG (reference sequence). J was trimmed by 3 bases and V by 4 bases; bases with no gene match: 12. For the CDR3, the DNA is TGTGCCTGGACTACGCCGGGACAGTGGGACTACGAGCAGTACTTC. It is translated as CAWTTPGQWDYEQYF.

As DNA, the CDR3 is TGTGCCAGCACCCGACAGGCGTCTAGCACAGATACGCAGTATTTT. This sequence encodes CASTRQASSTDTQYF. This chain joins TRBV6-5 and TRBJ2-3; the D gene is possibly TRBD1 (6 bases). Germline CDR1 reads MNHEY; CDR2 reads SVGAGI. V was pared by 7 bases and J by 0 bases, with 14 bases between. There are 15 residues in the CDR3.

The rearrangement joins TRBV24-1 to TRBJ1-5, with 9 bases fitting TRBD1. Germline V lookup: CDR1 KGHDR, CDR2 SFDVKD. J gave up 6 bases and V 4 bases, and 15 bases lay outside the gene matches. This CDR3 has 18 amino acids. In nucleotides, the CDR3 is TGTGCCACCAGTGACCCCCCGAGGGTCCGGGACAGGGTTCAGCCCCAGCATTTT. Protein sequence: CATSDPPRVRDRVQPQHF.

The V gene is TRBV6-5, the J gene TRBJ1-5; D is uncertain. V lost 0 bases to trimming and J lost 2 bases, with 8 bases between them. This CDR3 contains 15 residues. Germline CDR1 MNHEY, CDR2 SVGAGI. CDR3 in amino acids: CASSYSIGGNQPQHF. The DNA of the CDR3 is TGTGCCAGCAGTTACTCAATCGGGGGCAATCAGCCCCAGCATTTT.

The chain links TRBV6-2 or TRBV6-3 to TRBJ1-2; D uncertain. Between the trimmed V and J ends, which lost 2 bases and 4 bases, there was a span of 5 bases. This CDR3 is built from 12 residues. Germline CDR1 MNHEY, CDR2 SVGEGT. The CDR3 reads CASSYTAYGYTF. In DNA, the CDR3 is TGTGCCAGCAGTTACACAGCCTATGGCTACACCTTC.

This chain links TRBV7-3 with TRBJ2-5; a possible D gene is TRBD2 (5 bases). In germline, CDR1 is SGHTA, CDR2 FQGTGA. V gave up 4 bases and J gave up 8 bases, with 26 bases separating them. CDR3 size: 17 residues. CDR3 nucleotide sequence: TGTGCCAGCAGCTCATCTCTAGTGGTGAGCGGTGGGTATACCCAGTACTTC. Protein sequence: CASSSSLVVSGGYTQYF.

V gene TRBV5-3 combines with J gene TRBJ1-2; 9 bases are shared with TRBD1. TRBV5-3 is reported as an ORF; its role is uncertain. J lost 6 bases, V lost 4 bases, and 16 bases had no gene match. The CDR3 contains 17 residues. The CDR3 nucleotides read TGTGCCAGAAGCCACCGGGACAGGGTCGACCTAAGTGATGGCTACACCTTC. Amino acid sequence: CARSHRDRVDLSDGYTF.

The chain employs TRBV6-5 and TRBJ2-7; weak D call: TRBD2 (7 bases). The CDR3 covers 13 residues. The V and J ends lost 7 bases and 9 bases respectively, with 19 bases between them. Germline V CDR1 and CDR2: MNHEY, SVGAGI. This CDR3 reads CASKGGGWLPQYF. As DNA, the CDR3 is TGTGCCAGCAAGGGAGGGGGATGGCTGCCGCAGTACTTC.

The chain is built from TRBV9 and TRBJ1-3; tentative D call: TRBD1 (5 bases). This CDR3 has 15 amino acids. The V and J ends lost 1 base and 7 bases respectively, with 15 bases between them. Per germline, CDR1 SGDLS and CDR2 YYNGEE. In DNA form, the CDR3 reads TGTGCCAGCAGCGTATCGGGGGAAAGGGGTAACACCATATATTTT. It is translated as CASSVSGERGNTIYF.

This clone was seen only once. This chain connects TRBV6-6 to TRBJ2-1, with 8 nucleotides matching TRBD2. This CDR3 comprises 15 residues. Losses at the gene ends were 6 bases for V and 6 bases for J; bases not matched to a gene: 10. Looked up from germline, CDR1 is MNHNY and CDR2 is SVGAGI (reference sequence). The CDR3 sequence: CASRAGSGTGNEQFF. The CDR3 DNA follows: TGTGCCAGCAGGGCTGGTAGCGGGACGGGCAATGAGCAGTTCTTC.

V usage is TRBV6-5 and J usage is TRBJ1-1; 7 positions agree with TRBD1. The CDR3 is 13 amino acids. The V and J ends lost 5 bases and 6 bases, in that order; junction bases with no gene match: 6. In germline, CDR1 is MNHEY, CDR2 SVGAGI. The CDR3 DNA reads as TGTGCCAGCAGTCCTAGGGGGCTCGCTGAAGCTTTCTTT. Residues: CASSPRGLAEAFF.

The chain links TRBV24-1 to TRBJ2-5; D possibly corresponds to TRBD1 (5 bases). Germline assignment: CDR1 KGHDR and CDR2 SFDVKD. The CDR3 is 13 amino acids. The V end was cut by 10 bases, the J end by 2 bases, with 13 bases between. CDR3: CATESTAQETQYF. The CDR3 nucleotides read TGTGCCACAGAGTCGACAGCTCAAGAGACCCAGTACTTC.

The chain uses TRBV5-1 and TRBJ1-1; 9 nucleotides line up with TRBD1. This CDR3 contains 17 residues. V was clipped by 4 bases and J by 0 bases; unmatched bases: 10. In germline, CDR1 is SGHRS, CDR2 YFSETQ. The CDR3 loop reads CASSTTDRGNMNTEAFF. In nucleotides, the CDR3 is TGCGCCAGCAGCACAACCGACAGGGGGAACATGAACACTGAAGCTTTCTTT.

This chain links TRBV11-2 with TRBJ2-1; weak D call: TRBD1 (6 bases). The V end lost 6 bases, the J end lost 4 bases, and 16 bases lay between the germline ends. The CDR3 has 15 residues. The germline V gene encodes CDR1 SGHAT and CDR2 FQNNGV. This CDR3 is CASSQGTGTYNEQFF. In DNA, the CDR3 is TGTGCCAGCAGTCAGGGGACCGGGACGTACAATGAGCAGTTCTTC.

The rearrangement joins TRBV5-1 to TRBJ2-5; D is possibly TRBD1 (7 bases). The CDR3 has 15 amino acids. The germline CDR1 and CDR2 sequences are SGHRS and YFSETQ. V lost 1 base and J lost 3, with 13 bases in between. This CDR3 reads CASSLNGRGEETQYF. DNA for the CDR3: TGCGCCAGCAGCTTGAACGGCAGGGGGGAAGAGACCCAGTACTTC.

The V gene is TRBV9, the J gene TRBJ2-7; 10 bases map to TRBD2. This CDR3 comprises 14 residues. Germline CDR1 reads SGDLS; CDR2 reads YYNGEE. J was trimmed by 6 bases and V by 0 bases; bases with no gene match: 3. DNA for the CDR3: TGTGCCAGCAGCGTAGTAGCGGGAGGATCCGAGCAGTACTTC. This codes for CASSVVAGGSEQYF. Based on the CDR3 plus reference TRBV9 and TRBJ2-7, the full variable domain is DSGVTQTPKHLITATGQRVTLRCSPRSGDLSVYWYQQSLDQGLQFLIQYYNGEERAKGNILERFSAQQFPDLHSELNLSSLELGDSALYFCASSVVAGGSEQYFGPGTRLTVT.

J is TRBJ2-2 and V is TRBV4-3, with TRBD2 matching 8 bases. Losses at the gene ends were 4 bases for V and 3 bases for J; bases not matched to a gene: 13. Germline V gene sequence: CDR1 LGHNA, CDR2 YSLEER. The CDR3 spans 18 residues. CDR3 sequence (DNA): TGCGCCAGCAGCCTTGGACCTGCGGGGGGCCGTGACACCGGGGAGCTGTTTTTT. Encoded protein: CASSLGPAGGRDTGELFF.

The V gene is TRBV9, the J gene TRBJ2-5, with 9 bases that match TRBD2. J gave up 1 base and V 6 bases, and 7 bases lay outside the gene matches. This CDR3 is built from 15 residues. Germline-derived CDR1 and CDR2 are SGDLS and YYNGEE. In DNA form, the CDR3 reads TGTGCCAGCACTTCTAGCGGGACGTTCCAAGAGACCCAGTACTTC. Translation: CASTSSGTFQETQYF.

The sample holds a few counts of this clone. The rearrangement uses TRBV19 and TRBJ2-5; 10 nucleotides align to TRBD1. CDR1 and CDR2 from the germline V gene are LNHDA and SQIVND (reference sequence). The trim removed 5 bases at V and 0 bases at J, leaving 6 bases unmatched. The CDR3 runs to 16 residues. CDR3 amino acids: CASSGDRGQYQETQYF. As DNA, the CDR3 is TGTGCCAGTAGTGGGGACAGGGGCCAGTACCAAGAGACCCAGTACTTC.

This rearrangement joins TRBV24-1 to TRBJ1-4; maybe TRBD1 (5 bases). This CDR3 contains 15 residues. Germline CDR1 KGHDR, CDR2 SFDVKD. Trimming stripped 2 bases from V and 7 bases from J, with 13 bases between. In DNA form, the CDR3 reads TGTGCCACCAGTGATTCCGGGACTGCGGGTGAAAAACTGTTTTTT. It yields the protein CATSDSGTAGEKLFF.

The CDR3, as DNA: TGTGCCAGCACCCTGAACCGGGACAGGGTTGAAACCGAGCAGTACTTC. Its protein is CASTLNRDRVETEQYF. The V and J genes are TRBV3-1 (or the pseudogene TRBV3-2) and TRBJ2-7; 9 bases line up with TRBD1. V gave up 7 bases and J gave up 6 bases; unmatched junction bases: 16. This CDR3 is 16 amino acids long. Per the germline V gene, CDR1 is LGHDT and CDR2 is YNNKEL (reference sequence).